This is a list of T cell receptor beta chains from one sample in a study of CD8 T cells in ankylosing spondylitis. TCRdb called the 5' RACE reads again in MiXCR, with one record for every CDR3 protein. The sample lists 670,000 or so distinct CDR3 sequences, about 20% occurring once. Sequencing input: blood, either unsorted or a sorted T cell fraction (not recorded which). These receptors were obtained from a male donor with ankylosing spondylitis. CDR3s include the opening cysteine and the closing phenylalanine or tryptophan. The order of the fields is D gene, V gene, clone size, J gene, CDR3 DNA, CDR3 protein. A D gene is named only where the DNA matches it firmly. Size is omitted from some rows. Given values are once, few, many or a class for expanded clones.

-,TRBV7-9,-,TRBJ1-2,TGTGCCAGCAGCTTAGCCACAGGGCTTTACTATGGCTACACCTTC,CASSLATGLYYGYTF
TRBD1,TRBV28,-,TRBJ1-1,TGTGCCAGCAGTCAAAACAGGGGGCGGGTGAACACTGAAGCTTTCTTT,CASSQNRGRVNTEAFF
TRBD1,TRBV7-2,-,TRBJ1-2,TGTGCCAGCAGCCCTCGTCCCGGGACAGGAACCTATGGCTACACCTTC,CASSPRPGTGTYGYTF
-,TRBV28,-,TRBJ1-2,TGTGCCAGCAAGTTCCCCCTACATGGCTACACCTTC,CASKFPLHGYTF
-,TRBV11-2,few,TRBJ2-1,TGTGCCAGCAGCTTAGTTCAGGGAGACAATGAGCAGTTCTTC,CASSLVQGDNEQFF
TRBD2,TRBV12-3/TRBV12-4,-,TRBJ2-1,TGTGCCAGCAGTAACCCGGGACTAGCGGGAGGGATGGAGTTCTTC,CASSNPGLAGGMEFF
TRBD1,TRBV7-9,-,TRBJ2-1,TGTGCCAGCAGCCCTGGGACAGGGGGCGCCCATGAGCAGTTCTTC,CASSPGTGGAHEQFF
-,TRBV29-1,many,TRBJ2-7,TGCAGCGTGGGGGCAAGCTCCTACGAGCAGTACTTC,CSVGASSYEQYF
-,TRBV7-2,-,TRBJ2-5,TGTGCCAGCAGCTTACCTGGCGGCCACCAAGAGACCCAGTACTTC,CASSLPGGHQETQYF
TRBD1,TRBV15,many,TRBJ1-5,TGTGCCACCAGTAAGGGACAGACTAGCAATCAGCCCCAGCATTTT,CATSKGQTSNQPQHF
-,TRBV28,few,TRBJ2-5,TGTGCCAGCAGTTTAGCCCCCGGGCAGGAAGAGACCCAGTACTTC,CASSLAPGQEETQYF
TRBD2,TRBV20-1,few,TRBJ2-7,TGCAGTGCTAGCTACCGGGACTACCCTCAACAGGCCTACGAGCAGTACTTC,CSASYRDYPQQAYEQYF
TRBD1,TRBV12-3/TRBV12-4,-,TRBJ2-3,TGTGCCAGCATGGGACAGGGGACAGATACGCAGTATTTT,CASMGQGTDTQYF
-,TRBV7-9,-,TRBJ2-2,TGTGCCAGCAACCCGGGGGTTGGCACCGGGGAGCTGTTTTTT,CASNPGVGTGELFF
-,TRBV4-1,-,TRBJ1-2,TGCGCCAGCAGCCAACTATTGTGGGGAGGAGGCGGCTACACCTTC,CASSQLLWGGGGYTF
TRBD2,TRBV7-2,few,TRBJ2-1,TGTGCCAGCAGCCAACCAGGTAGCGGGAGGCCTCAGTTCTTC,CASSQPGSGRPQFF
TRBD2,TRBV3-1,-,TRBJ2-1,TGTGCCAGCAGCCAAGCTACTAGCGGGAGACCCAATGAGCAGTTCTTC,CASSQATSGRPNEQFF
TRBD1,TRBV6-1,-,TRBJ2-1,TGTGCCAGCAGACGCGCAGGGGGCTCCTACAATGAGCAGTTCTTC,CASRRAGGSYNEQFF
-,TRBV7-9,-,TRBJ2-2,TGTGCCAGCAGCCGAAGCCTAAGCGCGAACACCGGGGAGCTGTTTTTT,CASSRSLSANTGELFF
-,TRBV11-2,many,TRBJ1-1,TGTGCCAGCAGCGGCAATCCCCCCACTGAAGCTTTCTTT,CASSGNPPTEAFF
TRBD1,TRBV7-9,-,TRBJ1-3,TGTGCCAGCAGCTTAGTGACAGGGAAGTCCTCTGGAAACACCATATATTTT,CASSLVTGKSSGNTIYF
TRBD1,TRBV5-1,many,TRBJ2-1,TGCGCCAGCAGCAGCCGGGACAGGGGGCGAAACAATGAGCAGTTCTTC,CASSSRDRGRNNEQFF